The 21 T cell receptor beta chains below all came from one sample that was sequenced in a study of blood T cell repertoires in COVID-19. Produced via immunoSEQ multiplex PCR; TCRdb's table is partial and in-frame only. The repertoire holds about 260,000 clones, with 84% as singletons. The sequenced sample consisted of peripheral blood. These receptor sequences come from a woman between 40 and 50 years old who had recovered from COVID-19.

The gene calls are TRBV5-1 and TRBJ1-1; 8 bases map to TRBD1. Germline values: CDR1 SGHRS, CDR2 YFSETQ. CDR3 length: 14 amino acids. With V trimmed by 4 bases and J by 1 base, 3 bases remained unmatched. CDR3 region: CASSPTGENTEAFF. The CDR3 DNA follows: TGCGCCAGCAGCCCGACAGGGGAGAACACTGAAGCTTTCTTT.

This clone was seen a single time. The CDR3 DNA sequence: TGTGCCAGCAGCTTCCCGATCCGAGGCGGGGGGCTTACAGATACGCAGTATTTT. Its protein product is CASSFPIRGGGLTDTQYF. The gene calls are TRBV7-9 and TRBJ2-3, with 8 bases fitting TRBD2. Losses at the gene ends were 3 bases for V and 3 bases for J; bases not matched to a gene: 14. CDR1 SEHNR and CDR2 FQNEAQ come from the germline V gene (reference sequence). The CDR3 is made up of 18 amino acids.

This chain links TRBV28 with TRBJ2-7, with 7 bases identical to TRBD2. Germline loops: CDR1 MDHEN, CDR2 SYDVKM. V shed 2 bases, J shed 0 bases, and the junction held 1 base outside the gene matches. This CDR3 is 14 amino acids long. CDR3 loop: CASSLAGVSYEQYF. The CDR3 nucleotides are TGTGCCAGCAGTTTAGCGGGGGTCTCCTACGAGCAGTACTTC.

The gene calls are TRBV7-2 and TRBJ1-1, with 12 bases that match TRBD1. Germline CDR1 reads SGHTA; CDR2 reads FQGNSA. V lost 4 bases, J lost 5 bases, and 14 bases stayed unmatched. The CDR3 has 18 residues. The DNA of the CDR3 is TGTGCCAGCAGCTCCCATCGTCAGGGACAGGGGGCAGGAACTGAAGCTTTCTTT. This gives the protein CASSSHRQGQGAGTEAFF.

CDR3: CARRTRPAPNYGYTF. CDR3 DNA: TGTGCCAGGCGGACAAGGCCTGCTCCTAACTATGGCTACACCTTC. V gene TRBV21-1 combines with J gene TRBJ1-2; whether TRBD1, the table's D call, matches the DNA was not checked. TRBV21-1 is a known pseudogene. CDR3 length: 15 amino acids.

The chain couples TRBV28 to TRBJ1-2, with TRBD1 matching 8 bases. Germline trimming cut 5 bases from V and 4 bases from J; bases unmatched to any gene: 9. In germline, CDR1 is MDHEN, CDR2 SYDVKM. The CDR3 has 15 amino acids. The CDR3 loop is CASSLWTGLAYGYTF. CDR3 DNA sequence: TGTGCCAGCAGTCTGTGGACAGGGCTGGCCTATGGCTACACCTTC.

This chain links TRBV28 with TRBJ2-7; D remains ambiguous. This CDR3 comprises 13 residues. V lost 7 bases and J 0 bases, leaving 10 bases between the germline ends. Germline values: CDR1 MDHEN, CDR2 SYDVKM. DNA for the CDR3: TGTGCCAGCAACCTACAGTCCTCCTACGAGCAGTACTTC. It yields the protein CASNLQSSYEQYF.

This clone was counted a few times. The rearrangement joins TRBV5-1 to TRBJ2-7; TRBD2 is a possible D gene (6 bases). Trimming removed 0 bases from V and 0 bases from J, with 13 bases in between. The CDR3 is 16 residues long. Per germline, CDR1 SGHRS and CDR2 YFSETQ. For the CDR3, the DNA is TGCGCCAGCAGCTTGGAGTTAGCGGTAAGCTCCTACGAGCAGTACTTC. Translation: CASSLELAVSSYEQYF.

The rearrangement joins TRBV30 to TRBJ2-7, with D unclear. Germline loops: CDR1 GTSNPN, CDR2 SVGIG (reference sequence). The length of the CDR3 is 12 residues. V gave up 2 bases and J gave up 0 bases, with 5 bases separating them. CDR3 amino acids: CAWSSPSYEQYF. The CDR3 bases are TGTGCCTGGAGTAGCCCCTCCTACGAGCAGTACTTC.

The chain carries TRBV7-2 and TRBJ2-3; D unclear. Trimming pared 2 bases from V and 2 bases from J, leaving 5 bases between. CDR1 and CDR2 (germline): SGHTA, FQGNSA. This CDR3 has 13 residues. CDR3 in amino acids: CASSLFHTDTQYF. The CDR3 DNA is TGTGCCAGCAGCTTATTTCACACAGATACGCAGTATTTT.

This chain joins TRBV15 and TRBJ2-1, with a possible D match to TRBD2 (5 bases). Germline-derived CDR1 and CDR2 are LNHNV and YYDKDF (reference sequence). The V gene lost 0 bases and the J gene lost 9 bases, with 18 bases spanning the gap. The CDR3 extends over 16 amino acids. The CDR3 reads CATSRDKGLAVSEQFF. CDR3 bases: TGTGCCACCAGCAGAGATAAAGGGCTAGCAGTCTCTGAGCAGTTCTTC.

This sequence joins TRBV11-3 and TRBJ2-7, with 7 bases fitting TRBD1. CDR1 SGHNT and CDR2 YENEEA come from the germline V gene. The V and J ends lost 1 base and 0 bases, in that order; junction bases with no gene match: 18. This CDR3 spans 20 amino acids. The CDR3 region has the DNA TGTGCCAGCAGCTTAGCTCAAGGGGCGACAGGGTCTTCGATCTCCTACGAGCAGTACTTC. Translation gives CASSLAQGATGSSISYEQYF.

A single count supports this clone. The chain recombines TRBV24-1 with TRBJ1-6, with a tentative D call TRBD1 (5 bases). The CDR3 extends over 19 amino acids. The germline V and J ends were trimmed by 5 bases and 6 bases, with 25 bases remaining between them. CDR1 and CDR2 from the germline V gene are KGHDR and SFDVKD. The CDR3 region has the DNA TGTGCCACCAGTGCCCTGGGGCAGGTCCACCAAAACATTAATTCACCCCTCCACTTT. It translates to CATSALGQVHQNINSPLHF.

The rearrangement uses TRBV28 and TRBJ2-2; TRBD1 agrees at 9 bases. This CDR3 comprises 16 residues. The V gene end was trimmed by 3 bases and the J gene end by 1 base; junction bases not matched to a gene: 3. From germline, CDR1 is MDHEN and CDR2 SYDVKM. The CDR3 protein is CASSFPGQGNTGELFF. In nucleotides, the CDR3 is TGTGCCAGCAGTTTCCCGGGACAGGGGAACACCGGGGAGCTGTTTTTT.

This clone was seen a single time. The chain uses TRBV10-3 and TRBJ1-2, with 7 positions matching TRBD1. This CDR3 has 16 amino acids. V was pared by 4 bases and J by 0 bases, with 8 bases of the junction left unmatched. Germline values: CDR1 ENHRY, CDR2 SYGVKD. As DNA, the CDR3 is TGTGCCATCAGTGGGGGGACAGTTGAAACTAACTATGGCTACACCTTC. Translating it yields CAISGGTVETNYGYTF.

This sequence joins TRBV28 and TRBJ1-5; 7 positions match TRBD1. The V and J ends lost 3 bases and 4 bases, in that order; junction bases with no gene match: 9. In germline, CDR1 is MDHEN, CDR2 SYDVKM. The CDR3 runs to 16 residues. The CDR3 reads CASSFGQASRNQPQHF. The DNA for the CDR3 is TGTGCCAGCAGTTTTGGACAGGCCTCAAGGAATCAGCCCCAGCATTTT. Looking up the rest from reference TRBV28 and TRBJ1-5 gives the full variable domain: DVKVTQSSRYLVKRTGEKVFLECVQDMDHENMFWYRQDPGLGLRLIYFSYDVKMKEKGDIPEGYSVSREKKERFSLILESASTNQTSMYLCASSFGQASRNQPQHFGDGTRLSIL.

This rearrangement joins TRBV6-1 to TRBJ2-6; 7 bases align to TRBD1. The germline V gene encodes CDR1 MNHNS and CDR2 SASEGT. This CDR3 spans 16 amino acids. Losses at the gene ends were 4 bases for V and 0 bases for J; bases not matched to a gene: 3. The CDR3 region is CASSGTGHSGANVLTF. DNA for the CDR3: TGTGCCAGCAGTGGGACAGGCCACTCTGGGGCCAACGTCCTGACTTTC.

For the CDR3, the DNA is TGTGCCAGCAGCGTGGGACAGTCCTCTGGAAACACCATATATTTT. This encodes CASSVGQSSGNTIYF. V and J are TRBV9 and TRBJ1-3; 7 bases agree with TRBD1. The CDR3 is 15 amino acids. CDR1 is SGDLS, CDR2 YYNGEE, per germline. Trimming at V came to 2 bases and at J to 0 bases, leaving 2 bases not matched to a gene.

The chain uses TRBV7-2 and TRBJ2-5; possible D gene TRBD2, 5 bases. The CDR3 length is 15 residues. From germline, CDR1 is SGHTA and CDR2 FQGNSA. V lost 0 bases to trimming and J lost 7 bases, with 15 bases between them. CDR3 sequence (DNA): TGTGCCAGCAGCTTAGCGGGGTCTCGAGGAGGGACCCAGTACTTC. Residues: CASSLAGSRGGTQYF.

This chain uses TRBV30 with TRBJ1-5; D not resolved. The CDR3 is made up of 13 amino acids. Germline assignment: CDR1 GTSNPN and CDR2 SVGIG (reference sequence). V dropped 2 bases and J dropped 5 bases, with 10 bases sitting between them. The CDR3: CAWSLAVDQPQHF. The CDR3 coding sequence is TGTGCCTGGAGTTTGGCGGTGGATCAGCCCCAGCATTTT.

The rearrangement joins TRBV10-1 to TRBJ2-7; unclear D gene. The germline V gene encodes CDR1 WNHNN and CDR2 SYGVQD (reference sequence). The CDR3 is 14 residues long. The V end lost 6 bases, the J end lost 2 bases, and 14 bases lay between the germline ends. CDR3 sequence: CASSRISRPYEQYF. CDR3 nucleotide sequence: TGCGCCAGCAGCCGCATCTCCAGGCCCTACGAGCAGTACTTC.